Each of the 4 T cell receptor beta chains below was sequenced from the same sample in a study of T cells in Graves' hyperthyroidism and ophthalmopathy. There were TCR beta CDR3 regions amplified from RNA transcripts. HTBI primers were employed in a first-round RT-PCR of the TCR CDR3. Each CDR3 protein is one row after TCRdb ran MiXCR on the multiplex PCR reads. The sample includes roughly 550,000 distinct CDR3 sequences, 15% to 20% seen only once; the top ten take 29%. The material sequenced was blood. These TCRs come from a woman aged 25 to 39 with Graves' ophthalmopathy.

This clonotype has only a few counts. The chain employs TRBV4-3 and TRBJ2-3, with 7 nucleotides matching TRBD2. J lost 2 bases, V lost 0 bases, and 8 bases had no gene match. This CDR3 has 17 residues. Germline V lookup: CDR1 LGHNA, CDR2 YSLEER. CDR3 residues: CASSQDVGLVFTDTQYF. The CDR3 region has the DNA TGCGCCAGCAGCCAAGATGTTGGACTAGTTTTCACAGATACGCAGTATTTT.

This clonotype was found many times. The chain uses TRBV28 and TRBJ2-7, with 13 bases that match TRBD2. The ends lost 8 bases at V and 4 bases at J; junction bases unmatched: 2. Germline V gene lookup returns CDR1 MDHEN and CDR2 SYDVKM. CDR3 length: 13 amino acids. The CDR3 DNA sequence: TGTGCCAGCTGGACTAGCGGGAGTTACGAGCAGTACTTC. It yields the protein CASWTSGSYEQYF. Together with reference TRBV28 and TRBJ2-7, the CDR3 gives the full variable domain: DVKVTQSSRYLVKRTGEKVFLECVQDMDHENMFWYRQDPGLGLRLIYFSYDVKMKEKGDIPEGYSVSREKKERFSLILESASTNQTSMYLCASWTSGSYEQYFGPGTRLTVT.

This clonotype was seen a handful of times. The chain is built from TRBV4-3 and TRBJ2-2, with unresolved D. V dropped 1 base and J dropped 0 bases, with 6 bases sitting between them. The germline CDR1 and CDR2 sequences are LGHNA and YSLEER. There are 15 residues in the CDR3. CDR3 in DNA: TGCGCCAGCAGCCAAGGGATCCCGAACACCGGGGAGCTGTTTTTT. Amino acids: CASSQGIPNTGELFF.

This clonotype has ten or more counts. The chain links TRBV7-9 to TRBJ1-1; the D gene is possibly TRBD1 (5 bases). The CDR3 runs to 14 residues. Germline V gives CDR1 SEHNR, CDR2 FQNEAQ (reference sequence). V was clipped by 2 bases and J by 5 bases, with 12 bases between them. The CDR3 sequence: CASSLTGLLTEAFF. The CDR3 region has the DNA TGTGCCAGCAGCTTAACAGGACTGCTAACTGAAGCTTTCTTT.